These 9 T cell receptor beta chains were all obtained from the same sample, sequenced in a study of blood T cell repertoires in COVID-19. Sequenced by immunoSEQ multiplex PCR; TCRdb stores in-frame clones only, minus some. Altogether 180,000 or so clones are present, more than 65% being singletons, with the ten largest covering about 10%. The material sequenced was PBMCs or T cells enriched from blood (not recorded which). The receptors derive from a man aged 45-65 years who had recovered from COVID-19.

The V and J genes are TRBV5-6 and TRBJ1-1; 8 bases agree with TRBD1. Germline V gives CDR1 SGHDT, CDR2 YYEEEE. There are 14 residues in the CDR3. V lost 1 base, J lost 6 bases, and 5 bases stayed unmatched. The CDR3 reads CASSLRQGAPEAFF. The CDR3 region has the DNA TGTGCCAGCAGCTTGCGCCAGGGGGCACCTGAAGCTTTCTTT.

The gene calls are TRBV7-9 and TRBJ2-6; perhaps TRBD1 as D (6 bases). V lost 6 bases and J 2 bases, leaving 20 bases between the germline ends. The CDR3 runs to 18 residues. CDR1 and CDR2 (germline): SEHNR, FQNEAQ (reference sequence). The CDR3 sequence is CASSSLRGRGTGANVLTF. The CDR3 bases are TGTGCCAGCAGTTCATTACGAGGCAGGGGAACTGGGGCCAACGTCCTGACTTTC.

CDR3 sequence: CASGLGVYEKLFF. As DNA, the CDR3 is TGCGCCAGCGGACTTGGAGTCTATGAAAAACTGTTTTTT. The J gene is TRBJ1-4, the V gene TRBV4-1; D gene unclear. In germline, CDR1 is MGHRA, CDR2 YSYEKL. V was cut by 8 bases and J by 6 bases, with 13 bases left in between. The CDR3 length is 13 residues.

The chain employs TRBV10-3 and TRBJ2-3; 9 bases align to TRBD2. The CDR3 loop spans 15 amino acids. V was pared by 3 bases and J by 5 bases, with 6 bases of the junction left unmatched. CDR1 is ENHRY and CDR2 is SYGVKD in the germline V gene. The CDR3 nucleotides are TGTGCCATCAGTGACGGCCTAGCGGGGCAAGATACGCAGTATTTT. It encodes CAISDGLAGQDTQYF.

The chain links TRBV18 to TRBJ1-6; no definite D call. This CDR3 region has 15 residues. V lost 3 bases to trimming and J lost 7 bases, with 13 bases between them. Germline V gene data show CDR1 as KGHSH and CDR2 as LQKENI. The CDR3 region has the DNA TGTGCCAGCTCACCGCCTTTGGCTTACAATTCACCCCTCCACTTT. As protein: CASSPPLAYNSPLHF. The whole variable domain, filled in from reference TRBV18 and TRBJ1-6, reads NAGVMQNPRHLVRRRGQEARLRCSPMKGHSHVYWYRQLPEEGLKFMVYLQKENIIDESGMPKERFSAEFPKEGPSILRIQQVVRGDSAAYFCASSPPLAYNSPLHFGNGTRLTVT.

CDR3 sequence (DNA): TGTGCCAGCTCACCACCCCTGGGACAGCAAGAGACCCAGTACTTC. Translated: CASSPPLGQQETQYF. The V call is TRBV18, the J call TRBJ2-5; TRBD1 agrees at 7 bases. The germline V gene has CDR1 KGHSH and CDR2 LQKENI. Trimming at V came to 0 bases and at J to 2 bases, leaving 3 bases not matched to a gene. The CDR3 runs 15 residues.

The chain links TRBV27 to TRBJ2-5; D gene uncertain. The CDR3 sequence is 13 residues long. The ends were cut back, 3 bases at V and 4 bases at J, with 9 bases in the middle. Germline V CDR1 and CDR2: MNHEY, SMNVEV (reference sequence). CDR3 residues: CASSLSLLETQYF. CDR3 coding DNA: TGTGCCAGCAGTTTGTCTCTACTAGAGACCCAGTACTTC.

The J gene is TRBJ2-7, the V gene TRBV6-5; 10 nucleotides line up with TRBD1. The V segment lost 5 bases and the J segment 5 bases; nucleotides outside the gene matches: 9. Germline V gene lookup returns CDR1 MNHEY and CDR2 SVGAGI. This CDR3 spans 15 amino acids. The CDR3 loop is CASSRTGTGVHEQYF. CDR3 in DNA: TGTGCCAGCAGTCGGACCGGGACAGGGGTCCACGAGCAGTACTTC.

The rearrangement links TRBV14 to TRBJ2-5, with 9 bases fitting TRBD1. CDR3 size: 16 residues. Germline CDR1 is SGHDN and CDR2 is FVKESK. The ends lost 4 bases at V and 0 bases at J; junction bases unmatched: 6. The CDR3 spells CASSRDRDSYQETQYF. CDR3 DNA sequence: TGTGCCAGCAGCCGGGACAGGGACTCGTACCAAGAGACCCAGTACTTC.